This T cell receptor (beta chain) was documented in a study of T cells in Graves' hyperthyroidism and ophthalmopathy. Broader study findings: By a 13 V-J model, ophthalmopathy was set apart from stable hyperthyroidism.

Notes on this clonotype: Its antigen is currently unknown.

The CDR3 is 14 residues long. V gave up 6 bases and J gave up 8 bases; unmatched junction bases: 4. CDR1 and CDR2 (germline): KGHSH, LQKENI. With duration under 3 months, ophthalmopathy was active: Clinical Activity Score at least 3, NOSPECS at least 4. Diagnosis rested on symptoms, serum thyroxine and TRAb, thyroid ultrasound, and orbital computed tomography. Fresh peripheral blood, 10 ml, was the source of the PBMCs. Amplified TCR beta CDR3 regions derived from RNA transcripts. In the first-round RT-PCR of the TCR CDR3, the HTBI primer set was used. TCRdb independently ran MiXCR on the multiplex PCR reads; one entry per CDR3 protein. The sample has 250,000 or so distinct CDR3 sequences; less than 20% are singletons.

The chain is built from TRBV18 and TRBJ2-1; TRBD2 aligns across 13 bases. Sequenced: blood. The sequence came from a woman in her late teens or twenties with Graves' ophthalmopathy. The CDR3 loop reads CASSPTSGRYEQFF. DNA for the CDR3: TGTGCCAGCTCGCCGACTAGCGGGAGGTATGAGCAGTTCTTC.